This paragraph covers one T cell receptor beta chain sequence. What it binds is unknown. These data belong to a study of T cell responses to AZD1222 COVID-19 vaccine. Study details: Some second doses came at about 4 weeks and others at about 12 weeks; these were pooled.

Points from the study as a whole: In a largely white British group with more females than males, clonal diversity was possibly underestimated. The study sampled repertoires only after the peak T cell response. Spike-wide vaccine-associated CD4 TCRs dominated at 160-218 and 743-854.

V was pared by 5 bases and J by 3 bases, with 9 bases of the junction left unmatched. The CDR3 totals 15 residues. The germline gives CDR1 SEHNR, CDR2 FQNEAQ (reference sequence). The protocol was immunoSEQ multiplex PCR, while the TCRdb copy is restricted to in-frame clones and leaves out a portion. The sample carries about 130,000 clones, around 90% recorded once. The J gene is TRBJ2-7, the V gene TRBV7-9; TRBD2 aligns across 8 bases. The origin of this receptor is an adult in good health. Sequenced material: peripheral blood, taken on day 0 of AZD1222 vaccination. Here the CDR3 reads CASSQSAGGVYEQYF. In DNA form, the CDR3 reads TGTGCCAGCAGCCAATCGGCGGGGGGTGTCTACGAGCAGTACTTC.